A single sample is the source of the 10 T cell receptor beta chains below, sequenced in a study of T cell changes during pregnancy in multiple sclerosis. TCRdb keeps only in-frame clones here, not all; method: immunoSEQ multiplex PCR. Of 68,000 or so clones listed, 91% were seen once; the top ten hold 0.65% to 0.9%. This specimen was peripheral blood, taken in the second trimester of pregnancy. Receptors were obtained from a female donor with multiple sclerosis, enrolled in a pregnancy study.

V usage is TRBV5-6 and J usage is TRBJ1-2; D unclear. Between the trimmed V and J ends, which lost 4 bases and 5 bases, there was a span of 18 bases. The CDR3 has 15 residues. Germline V CDR1 and CDR2: SGHDT, YYEEEE. CDR3 DNA: TGTGCCAGCAGCCCTGGGGTCGGGAACTCTTATGGCTACACCTTC. Translating it yields CASSPGVGNSYGYTF.

This chain uses TRBV2 with TRBJ1-5; tentatively, D is TRBD1 (6 bases). This CDR3 comprises 17 residues. Germline loops: CDR1 SNHLY, CDR2 FYNNEI. Deletions cut 5 bases from V and 0 bases from J, with 17 bases between. The CDR3: CASSTGTPVNSNQPQHF. For the CDR3, the DNA is TGTGCCAGCAGTACAGGGACCCCGGTTAATAGCAATCAGCCCCAGCATTTT.

This clone was seen once. The J gene is TRBJ1-2, the V gene TRBV2; 7 bases are shared with TRBD1. The CDR3 loop spans 12 amino acids. Germline V gene sequence: CDR1 SNHLY, CDR2 FYNNEI. The trim removed 6 bases at V and 5 bases at J, leaving 3 bases unmatched. This CDR3 reads CASRGQIYGYTF. The CDR3, as DNA: TGTGCCAGCAGGGGACAGATATATGGCTACACCTTC. The full variable domain, its missing parts supplied by reference TRBV2 and TRBJ1-2, is EPEVTQTPSHQVTQMGQEVILRCVPISNHLYFYWYRQILGQKVEFLVSFYNNEISEKSEIFDDQFSVERPDGSNFTLKIRSTKLEDSAMYFCASRGQIYGYTFGSGTRLTVV.

The chain is built from TRBV27 and TRBJ2-1; possible D gene TRBD2, 5 bases. In germline, CDR1 is MNHEY, CDR2 SMNVEV (reference sequence). With 8 bases removed from V and 1 base from J, the gap between germline ends came to 21 bases. This CDR3 comprises 17 residues. The CDR3 DNA reads TGTGCCAGCTCACCGGACGGCCTGGCGGGTTCCTACAATGAGCAGTTCTTC. It yields the protein CASSPDGLAGSYNEQFF.

CDR3 DNA sequence: TGTGCCAGCAGCCAGGGGGGCCAGAGGACTGGCTACACCTTC. It encodes CASSQGGQRTGYTF. The chain employs TRBV7-2 and TRBJ1-2, with TRBD1 matching over 7 bases. The V and J ends lost 5 bases and 7 bases, in that order; junction bases with no gene match: 10. There are 14 residues in the CDR3. Per the germline V gene, CDR1 is SGHTA and CDR2 is FQGNSA. The variable domain in full, completed from reference TRBV7-2 and TRBJ1-2, reads GAGVSQSPSNKVTEKGKDVELRCDPISGHTALYWYRQSLGQGLEFLIYFQGNSAPDKSGLPSDRFSAERTGGSVSTLTIQRTQQEDSAVYLCASSQGGQRTGYTFGSGTRLTVV.

The J gene is TRBJ1-4, the V gene TRBV15; D uncertain. The CDR3 runs 16 residues. Germline V gene sequence: CDR1 LNHNV, CDR2 YYDKDF (reference sequence). The V end lost 1 base, the J end lost 8 bases, and 17 bases lay between the germline ends. CDR3 region: CATSRVSGLLEEKLFF. The CDR3 bases are TGTGCCACCAGCAGAGTTTCCGGACTCCTGGAGGAAAAACTGTTTTTT.

V is TRBV6-6 and J is TRBJ1-1; 7 positions agree with TRBD1. The germline gives CDR1 MNHNY, CDR2 SVGAGI (reference sequence). CDR3 length: 13 residues. Trimming at V came to 6 bases and at J to 5 bases, leaving 6 bases not matched to a gene. The CDR3 loop reads CASSLQGTTEAFF. The CDR3 DNA sequence: TGTGCCAGCAGCTTACAGGGGACGACTGAAGCTTTCTTT.

The chain combines TRBV12-5 with TRBJ1-3; D is unresolved. The ends were cut back, 7 bases at V and 1 base at J, with 5 bases in the middle. Germline loops: CDR1 LGHNT, CDR2 FRNRAP. This CDR3 has 12 amino acids. CDR3 in DNA: TGTGCTAGTGCCCATTCTGGAAACACCATATATTTT. Protein product: CASAHSGNTIYF.

This chain joins TRBV19 and TRBJ1-2; weak D call: TRBD1 (5 bases). The germline gives CDR1 LNHDA, CDR2 SQIVND (reference sequence). V lost 8 bases to trimming and J lost 0 bases, with 16 bases between them. The CDR3 has 15 residues. Here the CDR3 DNA reads TGTGCCAGTGACGGGGGACGTCTAGCTAACTATGGCTACACCTTC. Protein sequence: CASDGGRLANYGYTF.

The chain combines TRBV6-5 with TRBJ1-5; D gene unclear. Germline CDR1 and CDR2: MNHEY and SVGAGI. The CDR3 length is 14 residues. The germline V and J ends were trimmed by 8 bases and 3 bases, with 14 bases remaining between them. The CDR3 loop is CASYPHSANQPQHF. As DNA, the CDR3 is TGTGCCAGCTACCCCCACTCCGCCAATCAGCCCCAGCATTTT.